This T cell receptor (beta chain) was sequenced for a study of T cells in Graves' hyperthyroidism and ophthalmopathy. It was RNA transcripts that yielded the amplified TCR beta CDR3 regions. HTBI primers were used for first-round RT-PCR of the TCR CDR3. In TCRdb, the multiplex PCR reads were re-called with MiXCR into one record per CDR3 protein. The table lists under 70,000 distinct CDR3 sequences, roughly 58% of them singletons. In this sample, this clonotype turned up many times. Trimming at V came to 3 bases and at J to 1 base, leaving 3 bases not matched to a gene. This CDR3 spans 15 amino acids. The germline gives CDR1 SGDLS, CDR2 YYNGEE.

The sequenced material came from blood. V and J are TRBV9 and TRBJ2-3; 9 bases line up with TRBD2. This receptor was taken from a woman aged 55 to 70 with Graves' ophthalmopathy. CDR3 DNA: TGTGCCAGCAGCGACCGGACTAGCGGCACAGATACGCAGTATTTT. Its translation is CASSDRTSGTDTQYF.